The present T cell receptor beta chain was sequenced within a study of blood T cell repertoires in COVID-19. As for the study in general: Italy, Spain and the United States were the sources of the convalescent and acute COVID-19 samples. PBMCs, B-cell-depleted T cells, or T cells provided the cDNA or gDNA that made up the material.

Germline CDR1 SGHDN, CDR2 FVKESK. With 4 bases clipped from V and 4 bases from J, the junction kept 9 bases outside the gene matches. The CDR3 length is 17 residues. In the study's own analysis: Estimation of nucleated cell counts relied on the amplification of reference gene primers. Here immunoSEQ multiplex PCR was the method, and the copy in TCRdb shows in-frame clones only, minus some. From that table come the V and J calls and clone size; the DNA was used to work out D and trimming. The sample has around 100,000 clones, approximately 80% seen once. This TCR derives from a woman between 70 and 85 years old with acute or convalescent COVID-19. V usage is TRBV14 and J usage is TRBJ2-6; TRBD1 agrees at 8 bases. Sequencing was carried out using peripheral blood. The CDR3 loop is CASSPWTGNSGANVLTF. The CDR3 region has the DNA TGTGCCAGCAGCCCTTGGACAGGGAATAGCGGGGCCAACGTCCTGACTTTC.